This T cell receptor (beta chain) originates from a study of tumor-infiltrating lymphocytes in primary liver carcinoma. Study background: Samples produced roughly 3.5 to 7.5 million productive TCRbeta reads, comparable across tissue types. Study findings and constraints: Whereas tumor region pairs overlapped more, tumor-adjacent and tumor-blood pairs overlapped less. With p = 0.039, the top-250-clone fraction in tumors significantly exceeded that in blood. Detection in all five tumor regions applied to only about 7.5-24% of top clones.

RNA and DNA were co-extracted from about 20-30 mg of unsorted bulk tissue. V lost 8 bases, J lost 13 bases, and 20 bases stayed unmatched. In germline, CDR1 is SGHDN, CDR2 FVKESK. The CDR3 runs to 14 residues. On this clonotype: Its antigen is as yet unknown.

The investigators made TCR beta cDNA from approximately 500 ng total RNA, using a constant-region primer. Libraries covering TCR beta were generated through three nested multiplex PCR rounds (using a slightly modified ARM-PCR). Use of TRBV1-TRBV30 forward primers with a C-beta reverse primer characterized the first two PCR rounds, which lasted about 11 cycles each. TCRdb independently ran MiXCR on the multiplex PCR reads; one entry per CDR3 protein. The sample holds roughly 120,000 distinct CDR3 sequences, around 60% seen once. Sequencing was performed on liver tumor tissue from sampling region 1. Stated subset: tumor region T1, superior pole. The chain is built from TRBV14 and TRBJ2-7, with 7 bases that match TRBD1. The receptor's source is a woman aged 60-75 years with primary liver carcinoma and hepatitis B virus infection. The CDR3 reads CASRPGQNSYERYF. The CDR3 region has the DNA TGTGCCAGCCGACCGGGACAGAACTCCTACGAGCGTTACTTC.